Presented here are 28 T cell receptor beta chains from one specimen sequenced in a study of cytomegalovirus exposure and HLA in healthy donors. The PCR ran on 60 Vbeta and 13 Jbeta primers. Clones were sequenced by immunoSEQ multiplex PCR, and TCRdb holds only the in-frame ones, with some missing. The table lists 90,000 to 120,000 clones, roughly 72% of them singletons. The sequenced material came from PBMCs. All receptors derive from a man aged 25 to 40 in good health and CMV-seronegative.

The chain carries TRBV5-1 and TRBJ2-2; D is perhaps TRBD2 (6 bases). The V end lost 5 bases, the J end lost 0 bases, and 17 bases lay between the germline ends. CDR3 length equals 17 residues. Germline CDR1 reads SGHRS; CDR2 reads YFSETQ. In nucleotides, the CDR3 is TGCGCCAGCAGTGAAGGGAGCGGGCTCGCGAACACCGGGGAGCTGTTTTTT. This codes for CASSEGSGLANTGELFF. The whole variable domain, remainder taken from reference TRBV5-1 and TRBJ2-2, is KAGVTQTPRYLIKTRGQQVTLSCSPISGHRSVSWYQQTPGQGLQFLFEYFSETQRNKGNFPGRFSGRQFSNSRSEMNVSTLELGDSALYLCASSEGSGLANTGELFFGEGSRLTVL.

There are a few counts of this clone. The chain links TRBV6-1 to TRBJ2-5; D possibly corresponds to TRBD1 (5 bases). Trimming stripped 1 base from V and 7 bases from J, with 13 bases between. Germline lookup yields CDR1 MNHNS and CDR2 SASEGT. The CDR3 runs 14 residues. The CDR3 nucleotides are TGTGCCAGCAGTGAAGATTCAGGGCTGGGGACCCAGTACTTC. This encodes CASSEDSGLGTQYF.

This chain joins TRBV12-5 and TRBJ2-7; D ambiguous. The ends were cut back, 9 bases at V and 0 bases at J, with 21 bases in the middle. Germline CDR1 LGHNT, CDR2 FRNRAP. The CDR3 totals 16 residues. In DNA form, the CDR3 reads TGTGCTAGACTCAAGAGCCCACCCCCCAACTCCTACGAGCAGTACTTC. Its protein is CARLKSPPPNSYEQYF.

This chain uses TRBV7-3 with TRBJ2-1; 14 nucleotides line up with TRBD2. Losses at the gene ends were 5 bases for V and 6 bases for J; bases not matched to a gene: 3. In germline, CDR1 is SGHTA, CDR2 FQGTGA. CDR3 length: 15 amino acids. In DNA, the CDR3 is TGTGCCAGCAGCAGGGGACTAGCGGGAGTCAATGAGCAGTTCTTC. Translated, it gives CASSRGLAGVNEQFF.

The chain couples TRBV5-1 to TRBJ1-1, with no clear D. CDR3 length: 13 residues. V was pared by 1 base and J by 3 bases, with 7 bases between. Germline V CDR1 and CDR2: SGHRS, YFSETQ. The CDR3 is CASSLNRDTEAFF. The CDR3 DNA reads TGCGCCAGCAGCTTGAACAGAGACACTGAAGCTTTCTTT.

The chain combines TRBV7-9 with TRBJ2-7; TRBD1 matches 7 bases. In germline, CDR1 is SEHNR, CDR2 FQNEAQ (reference sequence). V lost 5 bases and J lost 3; bases outside the gene matches: 4. The CDR3 is 13 amino acids. The CDR3 sequence: CASSPTGVYEQYF. DNA of the CDR3: TGTGCCAGCAGCCCCACAGGGGTCTACGAGCAGTACTTC.

CDR3 region: CASSFGQGVGTDTQYF. The CDR3 coding sequence is TGCGCCAGCAGCTTCGGACAGGGTGTTGGCACAGATACGCAGTATTTT. This chain joins TRBV5-1 and TRBJ2-3; 8 bases fit TRBD1. V lost 2 bases and J lost 1; bases outside the gene matches: 6. Germline CDR1 and CDR2: SGHRS and YFSETQ. This CDR3 region has 16 residues.

V is TRBV5-1 and J is TRBJ2-5; 8 bases are shared with TRBD1. The germline V gene has CDR1 SGHRS and CDR2 YFSETQ. V gave up 6 bases and J gave up 4 bases; unmatched junction bases: 11. The CDR3 totals 15 residues. Here the CDR3 reads CASTPQGAGGETQYF. The CDR3 bases are TGCGCCAGCACCCCGCAGGGGGCCGGGGGAGAGACCCAGTACTTC. Looking up the rest from reference TRBV5-1 and TRBJ2-5 gives the full variable domain: KAGVTQTPRYLIKTRGQQVTLSCSPISGHRSVSWYQQTPGQGLQFLFEYFSETQRNKGNFPGRFSGRQFSNSRSEMNVSTLELGDSALYLCASTPQGAGGETQYFGPGTRLLVL.

V gene TRBV7-8 combines with J gene TRBJ1-3; D is perhaps TRBD1 (6 bases). The CDR3 consists of 17 residues. Germline loops: CDR1 SGHVS, CDR2 FQNEAQ. The ends were cut back, 2 bases at V and 7 bases at J, with 21 bases in the middle. CDR3 in amino acids: CASSLPGAGAAGNTIYF. In DNA, the CDR3 is TGTGCCAGCAGCTTACCTGGCGCAGGGGCAGCCGGGAACACCATATATTTT.

The chain is built from TRBV19 and TRBJ2-7; TRBD1 matches at 11 bases. From germline, CDR1 is LNHDA and CDR2 SQIVND (reference sequence). With 7 bases clipped from V and 3 bases from J, the junction kept 8 bases outside the gene matches. The length of the CDR3 is 15 residues. CDR3 residues: CASKDSGTGGYEQYF. CDR3 nucleotide sequence: TGTGCCAGTAAGGACTCCGGGACAGGGGGCTACGAGCAGTACTTC.

This clone appeared a single time. The V and J genes are TRBV5-1 and TRBJ1-2, with 9 bases aligning to TRBD1. CDR1 SGHRS and CDR2 YFSETQ come from the germline V gene. The V gene end was trimmed by 0 bases and the J gene end by 4 bases; junction bases not matched to a gene: 4. The CDR3 loop spans 15 amino acids. In DNA, the CDR3 is TGCGCCAGCAGCTTGGGAGGGACAGGGACCTATGGCTACACCTTC. Encoded protein: CASSLGGTGTYGYTF.

The rearrangement uses TRBV5-1 and TRBJ1-2, with D unclear. V lost 4 bases, J lost 4 bases, and 17 bases lay in between. Germline values: CDR1 SGHRS, CDR2 YFSETQ. The CDR3 sequence is 15 residues long. CDR3 sequence: CASSPNIIPLYGYTF. The CDR3 DNA follows: TGCGCCAGCAGCCCCAATATAATCCCACTCTATGGCTACACCTTC. Complete variable domain (other parts from reference TRBV5-1 and TRBJ1-2): KAGVTQTPRYLIKTRGQQVTLSCSPISGHRSVSWYQQTPGQGLQFLFEYFSETQRNKGNFPGRFSGRQFSNSRSEMNVSTLELGDSALYLCASSPNIIPLYGYTFGSGTRLTVV.

This clone occurred a few times. One junction end does not reproduce the germline sequence, and a read error may be involved. The J gene is TRBJ2-7, the V gene TRBV29-1, with D maybe TRBD1 (5 bases). The germline CDR1 and CDR2 sequences are SQVTM and ANQGSEA. CDR3 size: 15 residues. CDR3 loop: CGVVPEKSRGYEQYF. The DNA for the CDR3 is TGCGGCGTTGTGCCCGAAAAGAGTAGGGGTTACGAGCAGTACTTC.

This clone was observed a few times. V is TRBV5-1 and J is TRBJ2-3, with 9 bases lining up with TRBD1. The V and J ends lost 4 bases and 4 bases, in that order; junction bases with no gene match: 7. This CDR3 region has 15 residues. Germline CDR1 is SGHRS and CDR2 is YFSETQ. As DNA, the CDR3 is TGCGCCAGCAGCAAACAGGGGGCGGTTTCAGATACGCAGTATTTT. It yields the protein CASSKQGAVSDTQYF. Full variable domain (outside the CDR3, taken from reference TRBV5-1 and TRBJ2-3): KAGVTQTPRYLIKTRGQQVTLSCSPISGHRSVSWYQQTPGQGLQFLFEYFSETQRNKGNFPGRFSGRQFSNSRSEMNVSTLELGDSALYLCASSKQGAVSDTQYFGPGTRLTVL.

The chain joins TRBV30 to TRBJ1-6; D is uncertain. V lost 2 bases and J 7 bases, leaving 9 bases between the germline ends. This CDR3 has 13 amino acids. Germline CDR1 reads GTSNPN; CDR2 reads SVGIG (reference sequence). CDR3: CAWSSQPNSPLHF. The DNA for the CDR3 is TGTGCCTGGAGTTCACAGCCAAATTCACCCCTCCACTTT.

The chain uses TRBV27 and TRBJ2-2, with 11 bases aligning to TRBD1. This CDR3 comprises 19 residues. Germline V lookup: CDR1 MNHEY, CDR2 SMNVEV (reference sequence). Germline trimming cut 5 bases from V and 3 bases from J; bases unmatched to any gene: 14. The chain's CDR3 is CASSELRTGGEMDTGELFF. The DNA of the CDR3 is TGTGCCAGCAGTGAATTGAGGACAGGGGGCGAAATGGACACCGGGGAGCTGTTTTTT.

The gene calls are TRBV18 and TRBJ1-2, with D unclear. Per germline, CDR1 KGHSH and CDR2 LQKENI. Trimming left V 5 bases short and J 4 bases short, with 11 bases between. CDR3 size: 13 residues. CDR3 residues: CASSDSQIYGYTF. CDR3 bases: TGTGCCAGCTCAGATTCACAGATCTATGGCTACACCTTC.

This rearrangement joins TRBV5-4 to TRBJ2-7; 9 nucleotides line up with TRBD1. The germline CDR1 and CDR2 sequences are SGHNT and YYREEE (reference sequence). The CDR3 runs 16 residues. V lost 1 base and J lost 0; bases outside the gene matches: 5. The CDR3 sequence: CASSLPETGGSYEQYF. The CDR3 DNA reads TGTGCCAGCAGCTTGCCTGAGACAGGGGGCTCCTACGAGCAGTACTTC.

To note about this clone: At one end, the junction sequence differs from germline, possibly due to a read error. This chain links TRBV30 with TRBJ2-2; a possible D gene is TRBD2 (6 bases). The CDR3 is 15 amino acids. The germline gives CDR1 GTSNPN, CDR2 SVGIG (reference sequence). CDR3 coding DNA: TGTGCCCGGAGTGGTGGAGGGACGAACACCGGGGAGCTGTTTTTT. Amino acid sequence: CARSGGGTNTGELFF.

The chain recombines TRBV29-1 with TRBJ1-1; TRBD1 agrees at 8 bases. Germline CDR1 is SQVTM and CDR2 is ANQGSEA. V dropped 6 bases and J dropped 5; count of bases not matched to a gene: 8. The CDR3 covers 13 residues. The CDR3 is CSVAGQGATEAFF. CDR3 nucleotides: TGCAGCGTCGCGGGGCAGGGGGCAACTGAAGCTTTCTTT.

The chain employs TRBV9 and TRBJ2-1, with 12 bases that match TRBD2. With V trimmed by 0 bases and J by 4 bases, 5 bases remained unmatched. The CDR3 loop spans 17 amino acids. The germline gives CDR1 SGDLS, CDR2 YYNGEE. The CDR3 bases are TGTGCCAGCAGCGTAGGGGCTAGCGGGGGGGCGTACAATGAGCAGTTCTTC. It yields the protein CASSVGASGGAYNEQFF.

The chain carries TRBV5-1 and TRBJ2-5; D is possibly TRBD1 (5 bases). This CDR3 has 15 residues. Trimming shortened V by 4 bases and J by 1 base, and 14 bases separated the two germline ends. The germline CDR1 and CDR2 sequences are SGHRS and YFSETQ. This chain's CDR3 is CASSQTTGTQETQYF. For the CDR3, the DNA is TGCGCCAGCAGCCAAACCACAGGAACCCAAGAGACCCAGTACTTC.

This clone was picked up one time. This chain connects TRBV6-1 to TRBJ2-7, with D tentatively TRBD2 (6 bases). The germline V gene has CDR1 MNHNS and CDR2 SASEGT. Trimming removed 1 base at V and 6 bases at J, with 10 bases between. The CDR3 loop spans 13 amino acids. CDR3 nucleotides: TGTGCCAGCAGTGAAGTGGGAGGAACCGAGCAGTACTTC. This sequence encodes CASSEVGGTEQYF.

The chain combines TRBV9 with TRBJ1-1, with D unclear. V was pared by 3 bases and J by 2 bases, with 11 bases between. Germline CDR1 is SGDLS and CDR2 is YYNGEE. The CDR3 runs to 14 residues. The CDR3 nucleotides read TGTGCCAGCAGCGCCCAAACAGCTAACACTGAAGCTTTCTTT. As protein: CASSAQTANTEAFF.

The J gene is TRBJ2-1, the V gene TRBV10-3; 13 bases line up with TRBD2. V lost 10 bases and J lost 7; bases outside the gene matches: 7. Germline-derived CDR1 and CDR2 are ENHRY and SYGVKD. The CDR3 covers 14 residues. CDR3: CATEGTSGVNEQFF. The DNA of the CDR3 is TGTGCCACCGAAGGGACTAGCGGGGTAAATGAGCAGTTCTTC.

This rearrangement joins TRBV27 to TRBJ2-1; D is possibly TRBD2 (5 bases). The CDR3 spans 17 residues. Germline CDR1 is MNHEY and CDR2 is SMNVEV (reference sequence). V lost 0 bases, J lost 2 bases, and 14 bases lay in between. Here the CDR3 DNA reads TGTGCCAGCAGTTTATCGTCAAGCGGAAAAGCCTACAATGAGCAGTTCTTC. As protein: CASSLSSSGKAYNEQFF.

The rearrangement links TRBV7-9 to TRBJ2-7; a weak D match, TRBD2 (5 bases). This CDR3 contains 15 residues. V lost 0 bases and J lost 6, with 15 bases in between. Germline CDR1 reads SEHNR; CDR2 reads FQNEAQ (reference sequence). The CDR3 DNA reads as TGTGCCAGCAGCTTAGCTCCCCCGAGAGGAGGCGAGCAGTACTTC. As protein: CASSLAPPRGGEQYF. The full variable domain, rest sourced from reference TRBV7-9 and TRBJ2-7, is DTGVSQNPRHKITKRGQNVTFRCDPISEHNRLYWYRQTLGQGPEFLTYFQNEAQLEKSRLLSDRFSAERPKGSFSTLEIQRTEQGDSAMYLCASSLAPPRGGEQYFGPGTRLTVT.

The J gene is TRBJ2-7, the V gene TRBV6-1, with 11 positions matching TRBD2. The CDR3 runs to 14 residues. Germline V lookup: CDR1 MNHNS, CDR2 SASEGT. V was clipped by 6 bases and J by 4 bases; unmatched bases: 5. This CDR3 reads CASRDSGGGYEQYF. In DNA, the CDR3 is TGTGCCAGCAGAGATAGCGGGGGGGGGTACGAGCAGTACTTC.